Presented here are 21 T cell receptor beta chains from one specimen sequenced in a study of Tregs in tolerant kidney transplant recipients. The method was immunoSEQ multiplex PCR; TCRdb's version includes in-frame clones alone and lacks a portion of them. The sample contains around 98,000 clones, roughly 93% of which appear only once. The sequencing here drew on CD4+ T cells from blood, taken before the transplant. The receptors were sampled from a human donor who received a combined kidney and bone marrow transplant.

The chain uses TRBV10-2 and TRBJ2-3; D might be TRBD2 (5 bases). Germline V gives CDR1 WSHSY, CDR2 SAAADI. This CDR3 region has 11 residues. V was pared by 5 bases and J by 6 bases, with 6 bases between. CDR3 residues: CASSRRDTQYF. DNA for the CDR3: TGCGCCAGCAGTAGGAGGGATACGCAGTATTTT.

This clone was found once. V usage is TRBV5-1 and J usage is TRBJ2-2; perhaps TRBD2 as D (5 bases). The germline V and J ends were trimmed by 4 bases and 6 bases, with 13 bases remaining between them. Germline lookup yields CDR1 SGHRS and CDR2 YFSETQ. CDR3 length: 14 residues. The CDR3 protein is CASSPLTEAGELFF. The CDR3, as DNA: TGCGCCAGCAGCCCACTCACGGAGGCCGGGGAGCTGTTTTTT.

The chain recombines TRBV7-8 with TRBJ2-5, with 8 nucleotides matching TRBD1. The germline CDR1 and CDR2 sequences are SGHVS and FQNEAQ. V shed 1 base and J 5 bases; nucleotides not matched to a gene: 9. The CDR3 covers 16 residues. The CDR3 bases are TGTGCCAGCAGCTTAGGTCTCAGGGGGCTGGGGGAGACCCAGTACTTC. Protein product: CASSLGLRGLGETQYF.

The V gene is TRBV15, the J gene TRBJ2-7, with 12 bases identical to TRBD1. The CDR3 spans 15 residues. Germline CDR1 reads LNHNV; CDR2 reads YYDKDF (reference sequence). The ends lost 1 base at V and 7 bases at J; junction bases unmatched: 5. CDR3 nucleotides: TGTGCCACCAGCAGAGGGGACAGGGGGCTGTATGAGCAGTACTTC. Its protein product is CATSRGDRGLYEQYF. Combining the CDR3 with reference TRBV15 and TRBJ2-7 gives the whole variable domain DAMVIQNPRYQVTQFGKPVTLSCSQTLNHNVMYWYQQKSSQAPKLLFHYYDKDFNNEADTPDNFQSRRPNTSFCFLDIRSPGLGDTAMYLCATSRGDRGLYEQYFGPGTRLTVT.

The J gene is TRBJ1-1, the V gene TRBV7-9, with 8 bases that match TRBD1. V lost 1 base and J lost 0; bases outside the gene matches: 7. Germline CDR1 reads SEHNR; CDR2 reads FQNEAQ (reference sequence). The CDR3 is made up of 17 amino acids. The CDR3 DNA is TGTGCCAGCAGCTTAGTGGACAGGGCCGCTATGAACACTGAAGCTTTCTTT. Translating it yields CASSLVDRAAMNTEAFF.

This clone was picked up one time. V and J are TRBV5-1 and TRBJ2-7, with D tentatively TRBD1 (6 bases). The CDR3 sequence is 14 residues long. V was trimmed by 4 bases and J by 1 base, leaving 12 bases between them. Germline V gene lookup returns CDR1 SGHRS and CDR2 YFSETQ. CDR3 sequence reads: CASSTTGQSYEQYF. The CDR3 region has the DNA TGCGCCAGCAGCACGACAGGACAATCCTACGAGCAGTACTTC.

This chain connects TRBV5-1 to TRBJ2-2, with no clear D. This CDR3 is 14 amino acids long. Between the trimmed V and J ends, which lost 0 bases and 3 bases, there was a span of 6 bases. Germline V gene data show CDR1 as SGHRS and CDR2 as YFSETQ. The CDR3 nucleotides are TGCGCCAGCAGCTTGGCTCGGGACACCGGGGAGCTGTTTTTT. Its translation is CASSLARDTGELFF.

The chain couples TRBV7-3 to TRBJ2-5; TRBD2 agrees at 8 bases. Trimming removed 5 bases from V and 5 bases from J; junction bases left unmatched: 4. The V gene's germline CDR1 is SGHTA and CDR2 FQGTGA. The CDR3 totals 13 residues. CDR3 sequence reads: CASSPRGGETQYF. Written as DNA, the CDR3 is TGTGCCAGCAGCCCCCGGGGGGGGGAGACCCAGTACTTC.

The chain carries TRBV19 and TRBJ2-4; tentatively, D is TRBD2 (6 bases). The CDR3 spans 17 residues. The V end was cut by 5 bases, the J end by 0 bases, with 17 bases between. Germline CDR1 is LNHDA and CDR2 is SQIVND (reference sequence). CDR3 sequence reads: CASSSTGRPLAKNIQYF. CDR3 DNA sequence: TGTGCCAGTAGTTCAACCGGGAGACCTCTAGCCAAAAACATTCAGTACTTC.

V is TRBV29-1 and J is TRBJ2-1, with TRBD2 matching 9 bases. Germline loops: CDR1 SQVTM, CDR2 ANQGSEA. After removal of 3 bases from V and 4 bases from J, the junction contained 4 bases not matched to a gene. CDR3 length: 14 amino acids. The CDR3 DNA reads TGCAGCGTTGAGTGGCTAGCGGGGTACAATGAGCAGTTCTTC. This gives the protein CSVEWLAGYNEQFF.

This clone was counted a single time. The chain is built from TRBV11-1 and TRBJ2-1; D unclear. Germline V gene data show CDR1 as SGHAT and CDR2 as FQDESV (reference sequence). V was trimmed by 3 bases and J by 7 bases, leaving 16 bases between them. The CDR3 totals 15 residues. CDR3 DNA: TGTGCCAGCAGCTTTCTGAGAGTAGGCGGTAATGAGCAGTTCTTC. Its protein is CASSFLRVGGNEQFF.

The gene calls are TRBV5-6 and TRBJ2-1, with 10 bases aligning to TRBD1. Germline CDR1 reads SGHDT; CDR2 reads YYEEEE. V was pared by 4 bases and J by 5 bases, with 9 bases of the junction left unmatched. The CDR3 spans 16 residues. CDR3 sequence reads: CASSLGGTGVDNEQFF. The CDR3 region has the DNA TGTGCCAGCAGCCTGGGAGGGACAGGGGTGGACAATGAGCAGTTCTTC.

The rearrangement links TRBV5-6 to TRBJ1-3; D remains ambiguous. The CDR3 is 16 amino acids. Germline V gene lookup returns CDR1 SGHDT and CDR2 YYEEEE. Trimming removed 0 bases from V and 0 bases from J, with 10 bases in between. DNA for the CDR3: TGTGCCAGCAGCTTGGGTTACGGGGACTCTGGAAACACCATATATTTT. Protein sequence: CASSLGYGDSGNTIYF. The whole variable domain, filled in from reference TRBV5-6 and TRBJ1-3, reads DAGVTQSPTHLIKTRGQQVTLRCSPKSGHDTVSWYQQALGQGPQFIFQYYEEEERQRGNFPDRFSGHQFPNYSSELNVNALLLGDSALYLCASSLGYGDSGNTIYFGEGSWLTVV.

The V gene is TRBV11-2, the J gene TRBJ2-7; the D gene is possibly TRBD1 (5 bases). The CDR3 runs to 16 residues. Germline V gene lookup returns CDR1 SGHAT and CDR2 FQNNGV. Trimming shortened V by 2 bases and J by 5 bases, and 19 bases separated the two germline ends. The CDR3 coding sequence is TGTGCCAGCAGCTTAAGGAAAGGCAGGGCGGTCGACGAGCAGTACTTC. This codes for CASSLRKGRAVDEQYF.

The chain employs TRBV5-1 and TRBJ2-1; the match to TRBD1 covers 8 bases. Germline-derived CDR1 and CDR2 are SGHRS and YFSETQ. The CDR3 totals 18 residues. Trimming at V came to 0 bases and at J to 0 bases, leaving 8 bases not matched to a gene. The CDR3 DNA is TGCGCCAGCAGCTTGGGATTCTTCGGGACAGGCTCCTACAATGAGCAGTTCTTC. Translating it yields CASSLGFFGTGSYNEQFF.

The rearrangement links TRBV6-6 to TRBJ2-1; TRBD2 is a possible D gene (6 bases). Per germline, CDR1 MNHNY and CDR2 SVGAGI (reference sequence). CDR3 length: 16 residues. V was pared by 10 bases and J by 5 bases, with 24 bases between. The CDR3 DNA sequence: TGTGCCATCCTTAAGCCCGTCGCGGGAATCAACAATGAGCAGTTCTTC. Protein product: CAILKPVAGINNEQFF.

This clone was detected once. The V call is TRBV7-9, the J call TRBJ2-5; TRBD2 matches 13 bases. V shed 5 bases, J shed 7 bases, and the junction held 13 bases outside the gene matches. CDR3 size: 17 residues. Germline CDR1 and CDR2: SEHNR and FQNEAQ (reference sequence). For the CDR3, the DNA is TGTGCCAGCAGCGGGGCCGGGACTAGCGGGACCCCCACGACCCAGTACTTC. It translates to CASSGAGTSGTPTTQYF.

For this clone: A junction boundary mismatches the germline segment, possibly from a read error. The chain recombines TRBV5-1 with TRBJ1-1; D possibly corresponds to TRBD1 (5 bases). Germline V gene sequence: CDR1 SGHRS, CDR2 YFSETQ. This CDR3 comprises 14 residues. The CDR3 loop reads CASSPSPRDTEAFF. CDR3 nucleotides: TGTGCCAGCAGCCCATCCCCCAGGGACACTGAAGCTTTCTTT.

As regards this clone: The sample contains more than one DNA sequence encoding this CDR3. The chain recombines TRBV27 with TRBJ1-6, with TRBD1 as a possible D gene (5 bases). CDR3 length: 14 amino acids. The germline CDR1 and CDR2 sequences are MNHEY and SMNVEV (reference sequence). With 9 bases removed from V and 4 bases from J, the gap between germline ends came to 13 bases. The CDR3 spells CASGRGGYNSPLHF. The CDR3 coding sequence is TGTGCCAGTGGGAGGGGCGGGTATAATTCACCCCTCCACTTT.

The V and J genes are TRBV7-9 and TRBJ2-7, with 14 bases lining up with TRBD2. In germline, CDR1 is SEHNR, CDR2 FQNEAQ (reference sequence). Trimming at V came to 5 bases and at J to 5 bases, leaving 5 bases not matched to a gene. The CDR3 has 15 residues. CDR3 loop: CASSRLAGGWNEQYF. In DNA form, the CDR3 reads TGTGCCAGCAGCAGACTAGCGGGAGGGTGGAACGAGCAGTACTTC.

V usage is TRBV5-1 and J usage is TRBJ2-5; 7 bases fit TRBD2. The V and J ends lost 3 bases and 5 bases, in that order; junction bases with no gene match: 7. Germline V gene lookup returns CDR1 SGHRS and CDR2 YFSETQ. This CDR3 has 14 residues. The CDR3 region is CASSYFGSGETQYF. DNA for the CDR3: TGCGCCAGCAGCTACTTCGGTAGCGGGGAGACCCAGTACTTC.